Here is one TCR beta chain with its context. The antigen remains undetermined. For TCRbeta, the library was prepared with unique molecular identifiers. TCRdb reanalysed the PCR reads using MiXCR and keeps one entry per CDR3 protein. This table holds around 270,000 distinct CDR3 sequences, roughly 8.2% found once. The data originate from a study of T-cell reconstitution after alpha-beta-depleted transplantation in children. Study results and caveats: Reportedly, roughly two months post-transplant, alpha-beta T cells arose from several hundred expanded graft clones. Certain patients had high TCRbeta diversity at day 60, and it came from recipient T cells and thymic progenitors that survived. Once a year had passed after transplant, T-cell counts and diversity came mostly from newly produced T cells.

The CDR3 sequence is 14 residues long. V was clipped by 0 bases and J by 4 bases, with 9 bases between them. Germline values: CDR1 LGHNA, CDR2 YNFKEQ. The clonotype originates from a female patient aged 2-9 years who had a stem cell transplant for Fanconi anemia, so the T cells may come from the graft donor. This specimen was peripheral blood, taken 360 days after TCRalphabeta/CD19-depleted stem cell transplant. V is TRBV4-2 and J is TRBJ1-1; no clear D. CDR3 nucleotide sequence: TGTGCCAGCAGCCAAGATCGGGTTGGCACTGAAGCTTTCTTT. The encoded protein is CASSQDRVGTEAFF.